The source of this TCR beta chain is a study of blood T cell repertoires in COVID-19. For the study at large: Acute-phase and convalescent COVID-19 samples originated in the United States, Italy and Spain. T cells, B-cell-depleted T cells, or PBMCs supplied cDNA or gDNA.

The CDR3 runs 15 residues. Germline trimming cut 3 bases from V and 3 bases from J; bases unmatched to any gene: 4. Germline CDR1 is SNHLY and CDR2 is FYNNEI. This table comes from immunoSEQ multiplex PCR, and its TCRdb copy is limited to in-frame clones, with some not included. The sample shows about 180,000 clones, more than 75% of them seen only once. Participants were aged roughly 18 to 89 years, lived in around 22 US areas, and enrolled virtually. Cohort allocation depended upon clinical history that participants reported. Sequencing input: PBMCs or T cells enriched from blood (not recorded which). The chain uses TRBV2 and TRBJ2-3, with 9 bases matching TRBD2. This receptor was identified in a man aged 55 to 70 who had been exposed to COVID-19. DNA of the CDR3: TGTGCCAGCAGTGATGGGCTAGCGGGGACAGATACGCAGTATTTT. Translated, it gives CASSDGLAGTDTQYF.